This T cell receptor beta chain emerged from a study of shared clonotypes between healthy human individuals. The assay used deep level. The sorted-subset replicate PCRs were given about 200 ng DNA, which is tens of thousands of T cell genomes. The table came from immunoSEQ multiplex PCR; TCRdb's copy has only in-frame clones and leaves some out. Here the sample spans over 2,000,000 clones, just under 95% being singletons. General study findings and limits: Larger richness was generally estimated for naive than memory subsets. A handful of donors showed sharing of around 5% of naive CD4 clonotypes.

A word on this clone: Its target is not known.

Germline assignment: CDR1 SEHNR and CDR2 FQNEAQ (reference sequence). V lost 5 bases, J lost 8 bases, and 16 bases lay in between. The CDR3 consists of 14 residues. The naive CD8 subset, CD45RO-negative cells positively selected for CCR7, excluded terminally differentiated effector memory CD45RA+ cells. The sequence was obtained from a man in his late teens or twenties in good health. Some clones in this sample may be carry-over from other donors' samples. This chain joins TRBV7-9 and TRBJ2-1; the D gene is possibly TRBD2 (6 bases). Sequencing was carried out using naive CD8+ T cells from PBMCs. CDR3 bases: TGTGCCAGCAGCCCGCCCGTCGGGAGCTATGAGCAGTTCTTC. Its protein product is CASSPPVGSYEQFF.